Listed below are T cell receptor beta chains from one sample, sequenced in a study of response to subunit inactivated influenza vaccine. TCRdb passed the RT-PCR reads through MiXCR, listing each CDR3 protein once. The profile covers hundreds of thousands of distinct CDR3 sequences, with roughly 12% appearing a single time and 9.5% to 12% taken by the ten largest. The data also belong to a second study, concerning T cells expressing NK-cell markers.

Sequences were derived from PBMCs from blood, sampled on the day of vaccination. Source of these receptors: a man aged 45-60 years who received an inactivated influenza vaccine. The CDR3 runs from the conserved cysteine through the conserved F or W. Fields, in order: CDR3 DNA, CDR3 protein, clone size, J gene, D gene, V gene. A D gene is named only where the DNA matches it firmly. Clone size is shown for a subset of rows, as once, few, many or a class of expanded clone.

DNA: TGTGCCAGCAGTCCCCGACAGGGGGCGCTCTTTTATGAAAAACTGTTTTTT; CDR3: CASSPRQGALFYEKLFF; size: few; J: TRBJ1-4; D: TRBD1; V: TRBV12-3/TRBV12-4
DNA: TGTGCCAGCTCACCACAGGGATCCCTCTCCTACAATGAGCAGTTCTTC; CDR3: CASSPQGSLSYNEQFF; size: few; J: TRBJ2-1; D: NA; V: TRBV18
DNA: TGTGCCAGCAGCGGGATGGAACGGTCCTCCTACGAGCAGTACTTC; CDR3: CASSGMERSSYEQYF; size: few; J: TRBJ2-7; D: NA; V: TRBV7-2
DNA: TGTGCCAGCAGTTCGGGGTGGGACCGAGATTTCTACGAGCAGTACTTC; CDR3: CASSSGWDRDFYEQYF; size: many; J: TRBJ2-7; D: NA; V: TRBV12-3/TRBV12-4
DNA: TGTGCCAGCTCGTTTAGGGAGCAGTTCTTC; CDR3: CASSFREQFF; size: NA; J: TRBJ2-1; D: NA; V: TRBV2
DNA: TGTGCCATCAGCCGTCTAGCGGGAGGGACGCGGTTCTTC; CDR3: CAISRLAGGTRFF; size: NA; J: TRBJ2-1; D: TRBD2; V: TRBV10-3
DNA: TGTGCCAGCAGTTTAGGGGGCCCCCAAGAGACCCAGTACTTC; CDR3: CASSLGGPQETQYF; size: many; J: TRBJ2-5; D: NA; V: TRBV12-3/TRBV12-4
DNA: TGTGCCAGTGGTTGGGGTAGCAATCAGCCCCAGCATTTT; CDR3: CASGWGSNQPQHF; size: NA; J: TRBJ1-5; D: NA; V: TRBV12-3/TRBV12-4
DNA: TGTGCCAGCAGCTTTTCCCAGCAAGAGACCCAGTACTTC; CDR3: CASSFSQQETQYF; size: many; J: TRBJ2-5; D: NA; V: TRBV7-2
DNA: TGTGCCAGCAGCTCGAGTAACCTAGGGGCCGGGGAGCTGTTTTTT; CDR3: CASSSSNLGAGELFF; size: few; J: TRBJ2-2; D: NA; V: TRBV7-2
DNA: TGTGCCAGCAGCTTGGCACTAGGGGGGGGTTCTGCCGGGGAGCTGTTTTTT; CDR3: CASSLALGGGSAGELFF; size: NA; J: TRBJ2-2; D: NA; V: TRBV5-5
DNA: TGCGCCAGCAGCCTGGACAGGGCCGCTAGCACAGATACGCAGTATTTT; CDR3: CASSLDRAASTDTQYF; size: NA; J: TRBJ2-3; D: TRBD1; V: TRBV5-1
DNA: TGTGCCAGCAGGCTCACAGGGTGGGCTTCTGAAGCTTTCTTT; CDR3: CASRLTGWASEAFF; size: few; J: TRBJ1-1; D: NA; V: TRBV27
DNA: TGCAGCGTTGGCCGCGGAACTGGCTATGGCTACACCTTC; CDR3: CSVGRGTGYGYTF; size: NA; J: TRBJ1-2; D: NA; V: TRBV29-1
DNA: TGCGCCAGCAGCCAAGGTTACAGCCGGCTAGCCAAAAACATTCAGTACTTC; CDR3: CASSQGYSRLAKNIQYF; size: few; J: TRBJ2-4; D: NA; V: TRBV4-1
DNA: TGTGCCAGTAGCAGACGACAGGAAGCTTTCTTT; CDR3: CASSRRQEAFF; size: NA; J: TRBJ1-1; D: NA; V: TRBV19
DNA: TGCGCCAGCAGCTTGAGGGGAAGTAATTCACCCCTCCACTTT; CDR3: CASSLRGSNSPLHF; size: few; J: TRBJ1-6; D: NA; V: TRBV5-1
DNA: TGTGCCAGCAGCTTATATTGGACGGGCGCCTACGAGCAGTACTTC; CDR3: CASSLYWTGAYEQYF; size: NA; J: TRBJ2-7; D: NA; V: TRBV7-2
DNA: TGTGCCAGCAGTACCCTACCAAATAGCGGGAGGGCCCTCGGGGCCAACGTCCTGACTTTC; CDR3: CASSTLPNSGRALGANVLTF; size: NA; J: TRBJ2-6; D: TRBD2; V: TRBV6-2/TRBV6-3
DNA: TGTGCCAGCAGTTCCGAAATATTCAGGGGCGCCTACGAGCAGTACTTC; CDR3: CASSSEIFRGAYEQYF; size: NA; J: TRBJ2-7; D: NA; V: TRBV6-5
DNA: TGCAGTGCTAGAGGCCGGGATTTCCGAGATACGCAGTATTTT; CDR3: CSARGRDFRDTQYF; size: NA; J: TRBJ2-3; D: NA; V: TRBV20-1
DNA: TGCAGCGTTGAAGATCATTGGGGCAATGAGCAGTTCTTC; CDR3: CSVEDHWGNEQFF; size: many; J: TRBJ2-1; D: NA; V: TRBV29-1